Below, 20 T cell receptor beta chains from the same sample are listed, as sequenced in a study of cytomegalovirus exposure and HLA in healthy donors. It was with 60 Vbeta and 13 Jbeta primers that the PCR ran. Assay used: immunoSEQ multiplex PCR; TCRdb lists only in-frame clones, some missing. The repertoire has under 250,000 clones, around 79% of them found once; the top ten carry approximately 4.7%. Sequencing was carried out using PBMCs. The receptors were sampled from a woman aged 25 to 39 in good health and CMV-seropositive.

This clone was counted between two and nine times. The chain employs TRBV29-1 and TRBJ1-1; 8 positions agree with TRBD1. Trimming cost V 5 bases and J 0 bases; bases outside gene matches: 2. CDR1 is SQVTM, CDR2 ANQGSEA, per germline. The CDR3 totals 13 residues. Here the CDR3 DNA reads TGCAGCGTTTCAGGGGGCGTGAACACTGAAGCTTTCTTT. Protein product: CSVSGGVNTEAFF.

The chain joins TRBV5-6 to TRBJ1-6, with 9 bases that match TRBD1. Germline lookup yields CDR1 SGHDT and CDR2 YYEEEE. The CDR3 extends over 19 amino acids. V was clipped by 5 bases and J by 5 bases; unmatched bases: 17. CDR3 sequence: CASSLGADRGDLHNSPLHF. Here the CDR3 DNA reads TGTGCCAGCAGTCTCGGGGCGGACAGGGGCGACCTCCATAATTCACCCCTCCACTTT.

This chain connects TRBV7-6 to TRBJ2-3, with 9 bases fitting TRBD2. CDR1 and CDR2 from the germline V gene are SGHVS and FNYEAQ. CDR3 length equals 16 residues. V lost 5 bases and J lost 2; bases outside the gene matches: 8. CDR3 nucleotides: TGTGCCAGCAGCCAACTTCTAGCGGGGATCACAGATACGCAGTATTTT. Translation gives CASSQLLAGITDTQYF.

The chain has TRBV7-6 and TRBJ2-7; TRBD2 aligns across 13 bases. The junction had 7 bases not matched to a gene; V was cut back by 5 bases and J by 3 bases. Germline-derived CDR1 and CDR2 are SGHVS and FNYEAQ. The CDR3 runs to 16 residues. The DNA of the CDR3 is TGTGCCAGCAGCGCCACTAGCGGGGGGGCCATCTACGAGCAGTACTTC. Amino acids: CASSATSGGAIYEQYF.

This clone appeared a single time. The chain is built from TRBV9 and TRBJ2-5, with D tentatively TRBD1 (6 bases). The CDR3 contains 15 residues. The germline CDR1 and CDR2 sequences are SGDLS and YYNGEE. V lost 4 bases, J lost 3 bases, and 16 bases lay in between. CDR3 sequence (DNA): TGTGCCAGCAGCCCTCGGACAGTGGCAGAAGAGACCCAGTACTTC. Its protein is CASSPRTVAEETQYF. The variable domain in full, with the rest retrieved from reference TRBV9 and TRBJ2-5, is DSGVTQTPKHLITATGQRVTLRCSPRSGDLSVYWYQQSLDQGLQFLIQYYNGEERAKGNILERFSAQQFPDLHSELNLSSLELGDSALYFCASSPRTVAEETQYFGPGTRLLVL.

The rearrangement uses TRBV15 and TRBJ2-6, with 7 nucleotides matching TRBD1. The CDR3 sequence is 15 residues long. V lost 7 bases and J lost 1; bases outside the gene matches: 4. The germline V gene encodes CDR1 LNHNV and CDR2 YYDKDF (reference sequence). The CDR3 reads CATTTGLSGANVLTF. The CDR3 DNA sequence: TGTGCCACCACGACAGGGCTTTCTGGGGCCAACGTCCTGACTTTC. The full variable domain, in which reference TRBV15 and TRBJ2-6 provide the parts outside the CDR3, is DAMVIQNPRYQVTQFGKPVTLSCSQTLNHNVMYWYQQKSSQAPKLLFHYYDKDFNNEADTPDNFQSRRPNTSFCFLDIRSPGLGDTAMYLCATTTGLSGANVLTFGAGSRLTVL.

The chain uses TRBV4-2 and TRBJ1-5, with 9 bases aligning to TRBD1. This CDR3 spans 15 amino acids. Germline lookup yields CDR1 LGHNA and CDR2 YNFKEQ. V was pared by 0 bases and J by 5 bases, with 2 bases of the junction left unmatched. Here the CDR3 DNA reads TGTGCCAGCAGCCAAGAGGGACAGGGCGATCAGCCCCAGCATTTT. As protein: CASSQEGQGDQPQHF.

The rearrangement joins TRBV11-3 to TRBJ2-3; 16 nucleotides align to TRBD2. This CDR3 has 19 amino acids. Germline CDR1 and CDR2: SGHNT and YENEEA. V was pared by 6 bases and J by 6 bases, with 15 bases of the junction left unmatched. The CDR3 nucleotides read TGTGCCAGCAGTACCACCTCCGGGACTAGCGGGAGGGTAGGGGATACGCAGTATTTT. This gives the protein CASSTTSGTSGRVGDTQYF.

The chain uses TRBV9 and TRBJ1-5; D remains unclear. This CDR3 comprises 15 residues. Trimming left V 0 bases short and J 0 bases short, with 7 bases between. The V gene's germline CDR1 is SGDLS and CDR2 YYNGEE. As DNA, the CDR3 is TGTGCCAGCAGCGTAGGAGTAAATAGCAATCAGCCCCAGCATTTT. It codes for CASSVGVNSNQPQHF.

CDR3 protein: CASSPNTQGLQEKLFF. CDR3 DNA sequence: TGTGCCAGCAGCCCTAACACCCAGGGGTTACAGGAAAAACTGTTTTTT. V is TRBV4-2 and J is TRBJ1-4; possible D gene TRBD1, 6 bases. The CDR3 sequence is 16 residues long. Trimming cost V 4 bases and J 8 bases, with 20 bases left between them. Germline V gene lookup returns CDR1 LGHNA and CDR2 YNFKEQ.

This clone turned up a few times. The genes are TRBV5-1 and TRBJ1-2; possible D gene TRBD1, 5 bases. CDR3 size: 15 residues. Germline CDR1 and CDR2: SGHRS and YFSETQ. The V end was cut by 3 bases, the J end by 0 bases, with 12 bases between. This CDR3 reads CASSSKTDSNYGYTF. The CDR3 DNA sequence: TGCGCCAGCAGCTCCAAGACAGACTCTAACTATGGCTACACCTTC.

The CDR3 loop is CASSLVRDTEAFF. The CDR3 nucleotides are TGTGCCAGCAGCTTAGTCAGGGACACTGAAGCTTTCTTT. V usage is TRBV11-3 and J usage is TRBJ1-1; maybe TRBD1 (5 bases). The CDR3 spans 13 residues. The germline CDR1 and CDR2 sequences are SGHNT and YENEEA. V was trimmed by 1 base and J by 3 bases, leaving 6 bases between them. Combining the CDR3 with reference TRBV11-3 and TRBJ1-1 gives the whole variable domain EAGVVQSPRYKIIEKKQPVAFWCNPISGHNTLYWYLQNLGQGPELLIRYENEEAVDDSQLPKDRFSAERLKGVDSTLKIQPAELGDSAVYLCASSLVRDTEAFFGQGTRLTVV.

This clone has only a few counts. The CDR3 protein is CASSLGRDYQPQHF. In nucleotides, the CDR3 is TGTGCCAGCAGCTTAGGCAGGGACTATCAGCCCCAGCATTTT. This chain uses TRBV7-8 with TRBJ1-5; a weak D match, TRBD1 (5 bases). The V gene's germline CDR1 is SGHVS and CDR2 FQNEAQ. V shed 1 base and J shed 5 bases, with 9 bases lying between them. CDR3 size: 14 residues.

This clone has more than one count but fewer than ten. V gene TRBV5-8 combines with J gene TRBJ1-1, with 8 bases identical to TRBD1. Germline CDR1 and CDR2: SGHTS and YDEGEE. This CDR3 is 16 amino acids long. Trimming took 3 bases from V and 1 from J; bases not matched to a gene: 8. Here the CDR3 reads CASSSRTGLGNTEAFF. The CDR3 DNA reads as TGTGCCAGCAGCTCGAGGACAGGGCTCGGGAACACTGAAGCTTTCTTT.

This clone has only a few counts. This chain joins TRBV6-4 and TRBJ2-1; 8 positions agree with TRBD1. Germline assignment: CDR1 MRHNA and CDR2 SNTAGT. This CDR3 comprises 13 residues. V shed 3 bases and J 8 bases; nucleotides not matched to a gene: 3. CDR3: CASSEETGDEQFF. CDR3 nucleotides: TGTGCCAGCAGTGAAGAGACAGGGGATGAGCAGTTCTTC.

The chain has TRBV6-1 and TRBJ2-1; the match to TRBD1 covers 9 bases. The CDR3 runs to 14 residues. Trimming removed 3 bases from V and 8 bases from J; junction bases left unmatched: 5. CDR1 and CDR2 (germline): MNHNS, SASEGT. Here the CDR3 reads CASSDPGQGYEQFF. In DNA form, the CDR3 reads TGTGCCAGCAGTGACCCGGGACAGGGCTATGAGCAGTTCTTC.

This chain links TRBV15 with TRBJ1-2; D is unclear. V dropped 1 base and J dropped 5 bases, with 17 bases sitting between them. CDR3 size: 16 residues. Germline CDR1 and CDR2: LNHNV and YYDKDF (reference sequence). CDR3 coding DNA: TGTGCCACCAGCAGAGTACCTAGGGAGGAAGGTTATGGCTACACCTTC. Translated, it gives CATSRVPREEGYGYTF.

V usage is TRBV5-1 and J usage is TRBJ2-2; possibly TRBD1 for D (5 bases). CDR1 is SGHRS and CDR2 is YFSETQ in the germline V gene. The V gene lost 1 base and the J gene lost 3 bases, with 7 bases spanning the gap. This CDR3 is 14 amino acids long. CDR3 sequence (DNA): TGCGCCAGCAGCTTGCAGGGCGACACCGGGGAGCTGTTTTTT. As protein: CASSLQGDTGELFF.

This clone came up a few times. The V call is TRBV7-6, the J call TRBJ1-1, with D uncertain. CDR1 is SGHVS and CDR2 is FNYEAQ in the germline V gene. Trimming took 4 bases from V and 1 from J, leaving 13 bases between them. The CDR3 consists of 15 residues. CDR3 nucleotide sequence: TGTGCCAGCAGCTCAGCGAGTCTCGGGAACACTGAAGCTTTCTTT. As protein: CASSSASLGNTEAFF. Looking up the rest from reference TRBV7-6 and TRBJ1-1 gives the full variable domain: GAGVSQSPRYKVTKRGQDVALRCDPISGHVSLYWYRQALGQGPEFLTYFNYEAQQDKSGLPNDRFSAERPEGSISTLTIQRTEQRDSAMYRCASSSASLGNTEAFFGQGTRLTVV.

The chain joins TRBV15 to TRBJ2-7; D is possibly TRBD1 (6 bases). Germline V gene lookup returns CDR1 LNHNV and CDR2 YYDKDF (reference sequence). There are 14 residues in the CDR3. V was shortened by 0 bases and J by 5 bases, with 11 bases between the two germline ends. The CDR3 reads CATSRDNREHEQYF. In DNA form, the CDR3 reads TGTGCCACCAGCAGAGATAACAGGGAGCACGAGCAGTACTTC.